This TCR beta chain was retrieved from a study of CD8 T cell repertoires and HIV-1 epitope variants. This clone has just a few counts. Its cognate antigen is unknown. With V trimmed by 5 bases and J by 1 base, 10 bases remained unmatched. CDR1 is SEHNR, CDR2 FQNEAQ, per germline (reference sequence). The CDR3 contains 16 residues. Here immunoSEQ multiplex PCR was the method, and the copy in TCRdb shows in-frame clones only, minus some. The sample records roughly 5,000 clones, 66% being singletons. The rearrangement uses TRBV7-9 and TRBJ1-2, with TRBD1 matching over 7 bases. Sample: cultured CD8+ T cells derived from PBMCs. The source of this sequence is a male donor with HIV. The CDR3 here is CASSQTTGQVNYGYTF. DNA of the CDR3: TGTGCCAGCAGCCAAACGACAGGGCAAGTTAACTATGGCTACACCTTC.